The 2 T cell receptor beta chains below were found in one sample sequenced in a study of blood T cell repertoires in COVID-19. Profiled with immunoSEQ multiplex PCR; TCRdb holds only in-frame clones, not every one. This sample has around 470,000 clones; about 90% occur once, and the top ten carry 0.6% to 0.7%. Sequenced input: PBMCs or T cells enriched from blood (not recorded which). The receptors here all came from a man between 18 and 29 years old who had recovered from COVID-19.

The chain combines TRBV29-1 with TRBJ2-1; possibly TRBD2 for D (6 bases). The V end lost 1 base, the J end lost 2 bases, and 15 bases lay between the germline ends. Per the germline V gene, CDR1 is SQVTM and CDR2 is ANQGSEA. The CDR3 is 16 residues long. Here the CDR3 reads CSVEALWRGPYNEQFF. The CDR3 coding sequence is TGCAGCGTTGAAGCGTTGTGGCGGGGCCCCTACAATGAGCAGTTCTTC.

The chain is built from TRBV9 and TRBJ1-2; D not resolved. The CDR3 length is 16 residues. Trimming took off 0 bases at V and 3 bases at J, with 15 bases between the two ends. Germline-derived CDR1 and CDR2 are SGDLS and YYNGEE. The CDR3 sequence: CASSVAGSGSHYGYTF. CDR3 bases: TGTGCCAGCAGCGTAGCGGGGTCAGGCAGTCACTATGGCTACACCTTC.